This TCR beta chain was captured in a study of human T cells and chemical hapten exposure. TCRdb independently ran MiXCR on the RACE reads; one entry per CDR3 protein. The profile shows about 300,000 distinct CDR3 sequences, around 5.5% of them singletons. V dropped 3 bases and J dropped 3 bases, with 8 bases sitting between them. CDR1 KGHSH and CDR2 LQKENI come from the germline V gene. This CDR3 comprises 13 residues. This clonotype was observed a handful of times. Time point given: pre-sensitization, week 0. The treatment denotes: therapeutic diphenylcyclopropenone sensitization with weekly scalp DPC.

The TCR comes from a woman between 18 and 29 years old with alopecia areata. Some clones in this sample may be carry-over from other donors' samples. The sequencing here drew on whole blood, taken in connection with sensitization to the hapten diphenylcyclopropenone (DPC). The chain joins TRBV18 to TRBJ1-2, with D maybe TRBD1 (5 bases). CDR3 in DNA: TGTGCCAGCTCACCGGACACCTACTATGGCTACACCTTC. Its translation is CASSPDTYYGYTF.